These T cell receptor beta chains were read from a single sample in a study of blood T cells in healthy people across ages. TCRdb recomputed calls from the 5' RACE reads with MiXCR, one row per CDR3 protein. Altogether 1.5 million to 2 million distinct CDR3 sequences are present, 34% being singletons, with the ten largest covering about 11%. Sequenced material: blood. These receptors were obtained from a young woman in good health. The CDR3 runs from the conserved cysteine through the conserved F or W. Each record gives: D gene, V gene, CDR3 protein. The D gene is left open where the match is weak.

D gene: TRBD1
V gene: TRBV11-1
CDR3 protein: CASTLGDSRSPLHF

D gene: -
V gene: TRBV5-5
CDR3 protein: CASSPDSPYEQYF

D gene: -
V gene: TRBV25-1
CDR3 protein: CASSELGRETSSPLHF

D gene: -
V gene: TRBV4-2
CDR3 protein: CASSQALTLREKLFF

D gene: -
V gene: TRBV27
CDR3 protein: CASSLNIRTVNFYEQYF

D gene: TRBD2
V gene: TRBV10-2
CDR3 protein: CASSEGTSAYNEQFF

D gene: TRBD1
V gene: TRBV5-6
CDR3 protein: CASNQGQGETQYF

D gene: -
V gene: TRBV9
CDR3 protein: CASSVAGGTLQETQYF

D gene: TRBD1
V gene: TRBV28
CDR3 protein: CASSEQGAQNTEAFF

D gene: -
V gene: TRBV15
CDR3 protein: CATSREGLYSFEQYF

D gene: -
V gene: TRBV29-1
CDR3 protein: CSGLTDTDTQYF

D gene: TRBD1
V gene: TRBV15
CDR3 protein: CATSRTNPGQGGFGGYTF

D gene: -
V gene: TRBV20-1
CDR3 protein: CSATDFNEQFF

D gene: -
V gene: TRBV7-3
CDR3 protein: CASSGAGGELFF

D gene: -
V gene: TRBV3-1
CDR3 protein: CASSQGGRGDQPQHF

D gene: -
V gene: TRBV5-1
CDR3 protein: CASSQGHTLDQPQHF

D gene: TRBD1
V gene: TRBV29-1
CDR3 protein: CSAMTGTYEQYF

D gene: -
V gene: TRBV7-2
CDR3 protein: CASSPLGPMNTEAFF

D gene: -
V gene: TRBV7-2
CDR3 protein: CASSPMTRVVGDTQYF

D gene: -
V gene: TRBV29-1
CDR3 protein: CSVVTFQETQYF

D gene: TRBD1
V gene: TRBV20-1
CDR3 protein: CSVSNPGQGIYEQYF

D gene: TRBD1
V gene: TRBV11-2
CDR3 protein: CASSRTGWVGCTEAFF

D gene: -
V gene: TRBV7-9
CDR3 protein: CASSQAGTSLLVYF

D gene: -
V gene: TRBV4-1
CDR3 protein: CASSQVLLTSGTNTEAFF

D gene: TRBD2
V gene: TRBV4-1
CDR3 protein: CASSHPAGSPGSYNEQFF

D gene: TRBD1
V gene: TRBV7-9
CDR3 protein: CASTWLGTGTDEQFF

D gene: -
V gene: TRBV4-1
CDR3 protein: CASSQPEAQIQDTEAFF

D gene: -
V gene: TRBV29-1
CDR3 protein: CSVELGGRDLYEQYF

D gene: TRBD1
V gene: TRBV7-3
CDR3 protein: CASSYDRVDGANVLTF

D gene: TRBD2
V gene: TRBV2
CDR3 protein: CASSSTSASSSYEQYF

D gene: -
V gene: TRBV9
CDR3 protein: CASSPPDESTDTQYF

D gene: TRBD2
V gene: TRBV20-1
CDR3 protein: CSARGPSGTVYEQYF

D gene: -
V gene: TRBV27
CDR3 protein: CASSLGLAHGEQFF

D gene: TRBD1
V gene: TRBV28
CDR3 protein: CASSFLGQGVSYEQYF

D gene: -
V gene: TRBV20-1
CDR3 protein: CSATGRGRADTQYF

D gene: TRBD2
V gene: TRBV20-1
CDR3 protein: CSAIVAAGQRGGPSGNTQYF

D gene: -
V gene: TRBV7-8
CDR3 protein: CASSLEVYQETQYF

D gene: -
V gene: TRBV20-1
CDR3 protein: CSARIVGGPSTDTQYF

D gene: -
V gene: TRBV9
CDR3 protein: CASSAGQAPVTGELFF

D gene: -
V gene: TRBV29-1
CDR3 protein: CSVELGTDTQYF

D gene: TRBD1
V gene: TRBV5-6
CDR3 protein: CASSLGPGTGVQETQYF

D gene: TRBD1
V gene: TRBV9
CDR3 protein: CASSDRDRANSPLHF

D gene: -
V gene: TRBV28
CDR3 protein: CATDGTPKSEQYF

D gene: -
V gene: TRBV21-1
CDR3 protein: CASKGNYTGGMLEGYTF

D gene: TRBD1
V gene: TRBV24-1
CDR3 protein: CATSDFGDRGSGYEQYF

D gene: -
V gene: TRBV4-1
CDR3 protein: CASSQVLVSNTEAFF

D gene: -
V gene: TRBV6-1
CDR3 protein: CASSSRQTGYEQYF

D gene: TRBD1
V gene: TRBV5-1
CDR3 protein: CASSGTGQETQYF

D gene: -
V gene: TRBV5-1
CDR3 protein: CASGPGAYDSPLHF

D gene: -
V gene: TRBV10-3
CDR3 protein: CAIRSGTPTDEQYF

D gene: -
V gene: TRBV30
CDR3 protein: CAWRGVRGGYGYTF

D gene: -
V gene: TRBV11-2
CDR3 protein: CASSSRIMIEAFF